These 12 T cell receptor beta chains were all obtained from the same sample, sequenced in a study of CD8 T cells in ankylosing spondylitis. One entry per CDR3 protein, called by TCRdb with MiXCR from the 5' RACE reads. The table records roughly 240,000 distinct CDR3 sequences, roughly 32% of them present only once. The sequenced sample was blood, either unsorted or a sorted T cell fraction (not recorded which). These receptors came from a male donor with ankylosing spondylitis or in good health (not recorded which).

This chain joins TRBV7-9 and TRBJ2-7, with 7 positions matching TRBD2. Germline CDR1 reads SEHNR; CDR2 reads FQNEAQ (reference sequence). The junction had 12 bases not matched to a gene; V was cut back by 3 bases and J by 4 bases. The CDR3 is made up of 16 amino acids. The CDR3 spells CASSFWGGSMGYEQYF. CDR3 sequence (DNA): TGTGCCAGCAGCTTTTGGGGGGGTTCCATGGGTTACGAGCAGTACTTC.

The table lists this clonotype with a few counts. The V and J genes are TRBV5-5 and TRBJ1-5; TRBD1 might be the D (5 bases). This CDR3 comprises 17 residues. The V and J ends lost 5 bases and 3 bases respectively, with 21 bases between them. Looked up from germline, CDR1 is SGHKS and CDR2 is YYEKEE (reference sequence). CDR3 sequence reads: CASRPPWGGWTNQPQHF. CDR3 sequence (DNA): TGTGCCAGCAGGCCGCCCTGGGGCGGGTGGACCAATCAGCCCCAGCATTTT.

The chain joins TRBV5-1 to TRBJ1-2, with a tentative D call TRBD1 (6 bases). This CDR3 has 18 residues. The germline V gene encodes CDR1 SGHRS and CDR2 YFSETQ. Trimming took off 4 bases at V and 8 bases at J, with 30 bases between the two ends. The CDR3 sequence: CASSLDRLAATAGGGYTF. The CDR3, as DNA: TGCGCCAGCAGCCTCGACAGGCTGGCGGCTACTGCTGGAGGAGGCTACACCTTC.

The V and J genes are TRBV6-1 and TRBJ2-2; 12 nucleotides match TRBD2. This CDR3 is 15 amino acids long. Germline V gene lookup returns CDR1 MNHNS and CDR2 SASEGT. The trim removed 6 bases at V and 6 bases at J, leaving 5 bases unmatched. CDR3 residues: CASSPSGGAPGELFF. The CDR3 DNA is TGTGCCAGCAGCCCTAGCGGGGGGGCCCCCGGGGAGCTGTTTTTT.

Comments on this clonotype: A read error may be the cause here, since a much bigger clone is one base away. The CDR3: CASSYDYEQYF. The CDR3, as DNA: TGTGCCAGCAGTTACGACTACGAGCAGTACTTC. The rearrangement uses TRBV12-3 or TRBV12-4 and TRBJ2-7, with D unclear. The CDR3 consists of 11 residues. Deletions cut 4 bases from V and 3 bases from J, with 4 bases between.

The V gene is TRBV29-1, the J gene TRBJ2-5; D possibly corresponds to TRBD2 (6 bases). CDR3 length: 13 residues. Trimming cost V 1 base and J 6 bases, with 12 bases left between them. CDR1 and CDR2 (germline): SQVTM, ANQGSEA. The CDR3 here is CSVEGTAGKTQYF. Here the CDR3 DNA reads TGCAGCGTTGAAGGGACGGCGGGGAAGACCCAGTACTTC. The full variable domain, rest sourced from reference TRBV29-1 and TRBJ2-5, is SAVISQKPSRDICQRGTSLTIQCQVDSQVTMMFWYRQQPGQSLTLIATANQGSEATYESGFVIDKFPISRPNLTFSTLTVSNMSPEDSSIYLCSVEGTAGKTQYFGPGTRLLVL.

This rearrangement joins TRBV5-1 to TRBJ2-3; D possibly uses TRBD1 or TRBD2 (5 bases each). The V end was cut by 0 bases, the J end by 2 bases, with 19 bases between. The germline CDR1 and CDR2 sequences are SGHRS and YFSETQ. The CDR3 has 18 residues. The CDR3 is CASSLVLGAHAYTDTQYF. The CDR3 DNA sequence: TGCGCCAGCAGCTTGGTACTCGGGGCACACGCTTACACAGATACGCAGTATTTT. Together with reference TRBV5-1 and TRBJ2-3, the CDR3 gives the full variable domain: KAGVTQTPRYLIKTRGQQVTLSCSPISGHRSVSWYQQTPGQGLQFLFEYFSETQRNKGNFPGRFSGRQFSNSRSEMNVSTLELGDSALYLCASSLVLGAHAYTDTQYFGPGTRLTVL.

V usage is TRBV7-9 and J usage is TRBJ1-1, with D maybe TRBD1 (6 bases). The CDR3 contains 14 residues. Germline lookup yields CDR1 SEHNR and CDR2 FQNEAQ (reference sequence). V was trimmed by 1 base and J by 6 bases, leaving 12 bases between them. The CDR3 DNA reads TGTGCCAGCAGCTTAGGGATTGCAGGGGCTGAAGCTTTCTTT. It yields the protein CASSLGIAGAEAFF.

The chain joins TRBV4-1 to TRBJ1-5; 7 bases match TRBD1. Germline V lookup: CDR1 MGHRA, CDR2 YSYEKL. This CDR3 spans 16 amino acids. The V and J ends lost 4 bases and 9 bases, in that order; junction bases with no gene match: 15. CDR3 coding DNA: TGCGCCAGCAGCCGAAGAGGGGGGACAGACCAGATGCCCCAGCATTTT. This translates into CASSRRGGTDQMPQHF.

This clonotype has just a few counts. V is TRBV6-5 and J is TRBJ1-6; TRBD1 agrees at 12 bases. Germline CDR1 is MNHEY and CDR2 is SVGAGI. The CDR3 totals 15 residues. After removal of 4 bases from V and 9 bases from J, the junction contained 4 bases not matched to a gene. The CDR3 nucleotides read TGTGCCAGCAGTTGGGACAGGGGGCTAGGTTCACCCCTCCACTTT. Its translation: CASSWDRGLGSPLHF.

V usage is TRBV11-2 and J usage is TRBJ1-4; 9 nucleotides align to TRBD1. With V trimmed by 4 bases and J by 7 bases, 4 bases remained unmatched. Germline CDR1 is SGHAT and CDR2 is FQNNGV. The CDR3 extends over 14 amino acids. The DNA for the CDR3 is TGTGCCAGCAGCTGGAGACAGGGGGGTGAAAAACTGTTTTTT. Translated, it gives CASSWRQGGEKLFF.

This clonotype showed up just a few times. V usage is TRBV7-8 and J usage is TRBJ2-3; TRBD2 is a possible D gene (6 bases). Trimming stripped 5 bases from V and 1 base from J, with 10 bases between. Germline V gene lookup returns CDR1 SGHVS and CDR2 FQNEAQ. The CDR3 covers 14 residues. This chain's CDR3 is CASSPWGGTDTQYF. CDR3 nucleotide sequence: TGTGCCAGCAGCCCATGGGGGGGCACAGATACGCAGTATTTT.